A single sample gave rise to the 29 T cell receptor beta chains below, sequenced in a study of blood T cell repertoires in COVID-19. Method: immunoSEQ multiplex PCR; TCRdb's copy keeps in-frame clones and lacks some. Of about 200,000 clones in the sample, 85% to 90% were seen once. Sequencing was performed on PBMCs or T cells enriched from blood (not recorded which). The receptors here all came from a woman between 40 and 50 years old with acute COVID-19.

The chain recombines TRBV7-2 with TRBJ1-1, with 7 bases lining up with TRBD1. With V trimmed by 5 bases and J by 4 bases, 7 bases remained unmatched. In germline, CDR1 is SGHTA, CDR2 FQGNSA. The CDR3 runs 14 residues. CDR3 in amino acids: CASSPGTVVTEAFF. The CDR3 DNA reads TGTGCCAGCAGCCCGGGGACAGTGGTCACTGAAGCTTTCTTT.

This rearrangement joins TRBV5-1 to TRBJ2-7; TRBD2 aligns across 8 bases. The ends lost 0 bases at V and 0 bases at J; junction bases unmatched: 8. Per the germline V gene, CDR1 is SGHRS and CDR2 is YFSETQ. This CDR3 region has 17 residues. In nucleotides, the CDR3 is TGCGCCAGCAGCTTGGCGGCTAGCGGGCCGACCTCCTACGAGCAGTACTTC. This gives the protein CASSLAASGPTSYEQYF.

The chain couples TRBV29-1 to TRBJ2-1, with 10 bases identical to TRBD1. The CDR3 runs to 16 residues. The ends lost 5 bases at V and 2 bases at J; junction bases unmatched: 9. The germline gives CDR1 SQVTM, CDR2 ANQGSEA. CDR3 residues: CSVQQATGGPYNEQFF. The CDR3 DNA is TGCAGCGTTCAGCAGGCGACAGGGGGCCCCTACAATGAGCAGTTCTTC.

A few counts support this clone. The genes are TRBV18 and TRBJ2-3; 8 positions match TRBD1. Trimming took 6 bases from V and 5 from J; bases not matched to a gene: 7. Germline V CDR1 and CDR2: KGHSH, LQKENI. The CDR3 spans 14 residues. The CDR3 loop is CASSYGTGRDTQYF. Here the CDR3 DNA reads TGTGCCAGCTCGTACGGGACAGGTCGAGATACGCAGTATTTT.

CDR3 DNA sequence: TGTGCCAGCAGTACCAGACAGGGCTTAACTGAAGCTTTCTTT. Its protein product is CASSTRQGLTEAFF. The chain is built from TRBV25-1 and TRBJ1-1; 7 bases are a match to TRBD1. The CDR3 length is 14 residues. Germline loops: CDR1 MGHDK, CDR2 SYGVNS. V was pared by 5 bases and J by 5 bases, with 8 bases of the junction left unmatched.

This clone was recorded once. The chain recombines TRBV12-5 with TRBJ2-5, with a tentative D call TRBD1 (5 bases). The germline V gene encodes CDR1 LGHNT and CDR2 FRNRAP. With 4 bases removed from V and 4 bases from J, the gap between germline ends came to 7 bases. This CDR3 contains 12 residues. CDR3 sequence reads: CASGWGGETQYF. The CDR3 DNA follows: TGTGCTAGTGGTTGGGGCGGAGAGACCCAGTACTTC.

This sequence joins TRBV27 and TRBJ2-7; 7 bases align to TRBD2. J gave up 4 bases and V 2 bases, and 11 bases lay outside the gene matches. Per germline, CDR1 MNHEY and CDR2 SMNVEV (reference sequence). This CDR3 is built from 16 residues. CDR3 in DNA: TGTGCCAGCAGTTTAATCGGGGGGACTGTCGGGTACGAGCAGTACTTC. Residues: CASSLIGGTVGYEQYF.

The chain carries TRBV4-2 and TRBJ1-3, with 7 nucleotides matching TRBD1. Germline V CDR1 and CDR2: LGHNA, YNFKEQ. Trimming took 2 bases from V and 0 from J; bases not matched to a gene: 7. This CDR3 spans 17 amino acids. The CDR3 is CASSQTSQGDSGNTIYF. The CDR3 nucleotides are TGTGCCAGCAGCCAAACCTCCCAGGGGGACTCTGGAAACACCATATATTTT.

This clone has only one observation. This chain links TRBV6-1 with TRBJ2-3; TRBD2 matches at 8 bases. The length of the CDR3 is 16 residues. Trimming cost V 4 bases and J 0 bases; bases outside gene matches: 6. Germline CDR1 and CDR2: MNHNS and SASEGT. CDR3 loop: CASSALLAASTDTQYF. As DNA, the CDR3 is TGTGCCAGCAGTGCTTTACTAGCGGCTAGCACAGATACGCAGTATTTT.

The chain links TRBV19 to TRBJ1-2, with 7 bases fitting TRBD1. J was trimmed by 8 bases and V by 5 bases; bases with no gene match: 5. The V gene's germline CDR1 is LNHDA and CDR2 SQIVND (reference sequence). The CDR3 loop spans 12 amino acids. CDR3 DNA sequence: TGTGCCAGTAGTCACAGGGGAGGCGGCTACACCTTC. Amino acids: CASSHRGGGYTF. The full variable domain, its missing parts supplied by reference TRBV19 and TRBJ1-2, is DGGITQSPKYLFRKEGQNVTLSCEQNLNHDAMYWYRQDPGQGLRLIYYSQIVNDFQKGDIAEGYSVSREKKESFPLTVTSAQKNPTAFYLCASSHRGGGYTFGSGTRLTVV.

The V gene is TRBV27, the J gene TRBJ2-7, with D maybe TRBD2 (5 bases). Germline lookup yields CDR1 MNHEY and CDR2 SMNVEV (reference sequence). Between the trimmed V and J ends, which lost 10 bases and 2 bases, there was a span of 12 bases. CDR3 size: 12 residues. The CDR3 DNA is TGTGCCACCGGCCGGGAACCCTACGAGCAGTACTTC. Protein sequence: CATGREPYEQYF.

The rearrangement uses TRBV6-5 and TRBJ2-3, with 10 bases that match TRBD2. J lost 1 base, V lost 7 bases, and 5 bases had no gene match. This CDR3 region has 15 residues. The germline gives CDR1 MNHEY, CDR2 SVGAGI. DNA for the CDR3: TGTGCCAGCAAGCCTCTAGCGGGGGGCACAGATACGCAGTATTTT. It codes for CASKPLAGGTDTQYF.

V is TRBV13 and J is TRBJ2-1, with D possibly being TRBD2 (6 bases). Deletions cut 7 bases from V and 0 bases from J, with 13 bases between. Looked up from germline, CDR1 is PRHDT and CDR2 is FYEKMQ (reference sequence). This CDR3 comprises 15 residues. CDR3 region: CASTYLRDSYNEQFF. The CDR3 coding sequence is TGTGCCAGCACCTACCTGCGGGACTCCTACAATGAGCAGTTCTTC.

The J gene is TRBJ2-1, the V gene TRBV5-5; 9 bases map to TRBD1. There are 15 residues in the CDR3. Trimming took 4 bases from V and 9 from J; bases not matched to a gene: 11. Germline values: CDR1 SGHKS, CDR2 YYEKEE (reference sequence). CDR3 in DNA: TGTGCCAGCAGCATACCGGGACAGGGAGCTTCTGAGCAGTTCTTC. Its translation: CASSIPGQGASEQFF.

In DNA form, the CDR3 reads TGTGCCAGCAGCTTAGTACAGGGGGCAGATACGCAGTATTTT. Encoded protein: CASSLVQGADTQYF. The chain uses TRBV7-2 and TRBJ2-3; TRBD1 aligns across 8 bases. The trim removed 1 base at V and 4 bases at J, leaving 1 base unmatched. Germline values: CDR1 SGHTA, CDR2 FQGNSA. The length of the CDR3 is 14 residues.

The chain is built from TRBV19 and TRBJ1-4, with TRBD1 matching 9 bases. The V and J ends lost 9 bases and 0 bases, in that order; junction bases with no gene match: 5. Germline V gives CDR1 LNHDA, CDR2 SQIVND (reference sequence). The CDR3 contains 15 residues. For the CDR3, the DNA is TGTGCCAGCCGGGACAGGGCCTCAACTAATGAAAAACTGTTTTTT. Its protein product is CASRDRASTNEKLFF.

The count of this clone is one. The chain is built from TRBV25-1 and TRBJ2-6, with 7 bases lining up with TRBD1. CDR3 size: 17 residues. Germline V gives CDR1 MGHDK, CDR2 SYGVNS. The V segment lost 8 bases and the J segment 0 bases; nucleotides outside the gene matches: 10. CDR3 amino acids: CASGAVGTDSGANVLTF. The CDR3 coding sequence is TGTGCCAGCGGGGCTGTCGGGACAGACTCTGGGGCCAACGTCCTGACTTTC.

The chain links TRBV18 to TRBJ2-1, with D maybe TRBD1 (6 bases). CDR1 and CDR2 (germline): KGHSH, LQKENI. The CDR3 has 16 residues. V gave up 2 bases and J gave up 4 bases, with 15 bases separating them. In DNA form, the CDR3 reads TGTGCCAGCTCACCAGGTAGGCAGGGGATGTACAATGAGCAGTTCTTC. Its translation: CASSPGRQGMYNEQFF.

This chain connects TRBV27 to TRBJ1-5, with D hard to call. The CDR3 contains 13 residues. Germline V lookup: CDR1 MNHEY, CDR2 SMNVEV (reference sequence). V was cut by 3 bases and J by 4 bases, with 7 bases left in between. The CDR3 DNA follows: TGTGCCAGCAGTTTGGCACAGAATCAGCCCCAGCATTTT. Protein: CASSLAQNQPQHF.

This clone was seen more than once but under ten times. The genes are TRBV10-2 and TRBJ2-7; D is perhaps TRBD2 (7 bases). Deletions cut 3 bases from V and 0 bases from J, with 21 bases between. The CDR3 runs 18 residues. CDR1 WSHSY and CDR2 SAAADI come from the germline V gene. CDR3 sequence: CASSELGRRGKVSYEQYF. CDR3 in DNA: TGCGCCAGCAGTGAACTCGGGAGGAGGGGGAAGGTCTCCTACGAGCAGTACTTC.

This chain uses TRBV4-2 with TRBJ2-7; 9 positions agree with TRBD2. The germline CDR1 and CDR2 sequences are LGHNA and YNFKEQ. V shed 0 bases and J 2 bases; nucleotides not matched to a gene: 5. The CDR3 length is 16 residues. The DNA for the CDR3 is TGTGCCAGCAGCCAAGAGGGTAGCGGGAGTACCTACGAGCAGTACTTC. Translated: CASSQEGSGSTYEQYF.

The gene calls are TRBV7-2 and TRBJ2-7; TRBD1 is a possible D gene (6 bases). This CDR3 has 17 amino acids. V lost 5 bases to trimming and J lost 1 base, with 21 bases between them. Germline CDR1 SGHTA, CDR2 FQGNSA. CDR3 amino acids: CASSPPGSGEISYEQYF. The CDR3 DNA reads TGTGCCAGCAGCCCCCCCGGATCAGGGGAGATTTCCTACGAGCAGTACTTC.

The chain carries TRBV11-1 and TRBJ2-1; D might be TRBD1 (5 bases). Trimming left V 3 bases short and J 10 bases short, with 13 bases between. Germline V gene sequence: CDR1 SGHAT, CDR2 FQDESV (reference sequence). The CDR3 runs 13 residues. The CDR3 coding sequence is TGTGCCAGCAGCTTTGAGCAGGGTCGCGAGCAGTTCTTC. Translating gives CASSFEQGREQFF.

This clone was counted a single time. The chain joins TRBV3-1 (or the pseudogene TRBV3-2) to TRBJ2-1, with 9 bases fitting TRBD2. The germline CDR1 and CDR2 sequences are LGHDT and YNNKEL (reference sequence). Trimming cost V 1 base and J 7 bases; bases outside gene matches: 8. The CDR3 runs 16 residues. CDR3: CASSQGVSGGQNEQFF. The CDR3 DNA sequence: TGTGCCAGCAGCCAAGGGGTTAGCGGGGGTCAAAATGAGCAGTTCTTC.

The genes are TRBV7-3 and TRBJ1-2; the match to TRBD1 covers 9 bases. The junction had 1 base not matched to a gene; V was cut back by 0 bases and J by 5 bases. The length of the CDR3 is 14 residues. Germline-derived CDR1 and CDR2 are SGHTA and FQGTGA. This chain's CDR3 is CASSLTGQGYGYTF. DNA for the CDR3: TGTGCCAGCAGCTTAACGGGACAGGGATATGGCTACACCTTC.

The V gene is TRBV3-1 (or the pseudogene TRBV3-2), the J gene TRBJ1-1; D might be TRBD1 (6 bases). This CDR3 contains 13 residues. In germline, CDR1 is LGHDT, CDR2 YNNKEL (reference sequence). The V end lost 4 bases, the J end lost 6 bases, and 12 bases lay between the germline ends. This CDR3 reads CASSLRQAPEAFF. CDR3 sequence (DNA): TGTGCCAGCAGCCTAAGACAGGCCCCTGAAGCTTTCTTT.

The chain couples TRBV11-2 to TRBJ2-2, with 11 positions matching TRBD2. The CDR3 sequence is 15 residues long. The germline CDR1 and CDR2 sequences are SGHAT and FQNNGV. The V segment lost 8 bases and the J segment 4 bases; nucleotides outside the gene matches: 6. The CDR3 sequence: CASLRLAGITGELFF. The CDR3 DNA is TGTGCCAGCTTAAGACTAGCGGGGATCACCGGGGAGCTGTTTTTT.

A few counts support this clone. The junction departs from the called germline gene at one end, perhaps through a read error. The CDR3 DNA is TGTGCCAGCAGTGAAACTAGCGGGGGCCCCTCGCACTTC. Protein sequence: CASSETSGGPSHF. The rearrangement links TRBV2 to TRBJ2-7; 11 nucleotides agree with TRBD2. CDR1 is SNHLY, CDR2 FYNNEI, per germline. The CDR3 sequence is 13 residues long.

This clone was found once. The chain uses TRBV29-1 and TRBJ2-7, with D tentatively TRBD1 (5 bases). The V end lost 4 bases, the J end lost 3 bases, and 13 bases lay between the germline ends. The CDR3 runs to 13 residues. Germline assignment: CDR1 SQVTM and CDR2 ANQGSEA. The CDR3 region is CSVASGLLYEQYF. Here the CDR3 DNA reads TGCAGCGTTGCTTCAGGGCTCCTCTACGAGCAGTACTTC.